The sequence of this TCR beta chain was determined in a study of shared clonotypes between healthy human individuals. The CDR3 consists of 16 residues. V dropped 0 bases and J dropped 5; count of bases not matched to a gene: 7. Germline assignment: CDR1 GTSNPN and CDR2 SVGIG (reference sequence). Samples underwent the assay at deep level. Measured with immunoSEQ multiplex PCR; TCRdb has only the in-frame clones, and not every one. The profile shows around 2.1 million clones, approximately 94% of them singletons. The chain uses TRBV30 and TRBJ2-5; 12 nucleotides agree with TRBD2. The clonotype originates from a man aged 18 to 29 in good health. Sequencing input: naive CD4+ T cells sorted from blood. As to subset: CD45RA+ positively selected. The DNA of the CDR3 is TGTGCCTGGAGTGTGCGGCTAGCGGGAGGGAGGGAGACCCAGTACTTC. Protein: CAWSVRLAGGRETQYF.